This TCR beta chain was sequenced in a study of breast tumors, draining lymph nodes, adjacent tissues. Trimming pared 3 bases from V and 1 base from J, leaving 4 bases between. This CDR3 is 13 amino acids long. CDR1 LGHNT and CDR2 FRNRAP come from the germline V gene. About this clonotype: What it recognizes is unknown.

TCRdb re-analysed the multiplex PCR reads in MiXCR, keeping a single row per CDR3 protein. The sample lists approximately 90,000 distinct CDR3 sequences, approximately 31% occurring once. Samples came from axillary lymph nodes draining the breast cancer. Findings and limits, study-wide: Compared with lymph nodes, tumors were less diverse; compared with nontumor tissue, more. Tumor and nontumor repertoires were significantly more similar in luminal-like than in basal-like breast cancer.

Sequencing was carried out using axillary lymph node tissue. V gene TRBV12-5 combines with J gene TRBJ1-5; D gene ambiguous. The source is a female donor with breast cancer. Some clones in this sample may be carry-over from other donors' samples. The CDR3 DNA reads as TGTGCTAGTGGTTTTAGGAGCAATCAGCCCCAGCATTTT. Translation gives CASGFRSNQPQHF.